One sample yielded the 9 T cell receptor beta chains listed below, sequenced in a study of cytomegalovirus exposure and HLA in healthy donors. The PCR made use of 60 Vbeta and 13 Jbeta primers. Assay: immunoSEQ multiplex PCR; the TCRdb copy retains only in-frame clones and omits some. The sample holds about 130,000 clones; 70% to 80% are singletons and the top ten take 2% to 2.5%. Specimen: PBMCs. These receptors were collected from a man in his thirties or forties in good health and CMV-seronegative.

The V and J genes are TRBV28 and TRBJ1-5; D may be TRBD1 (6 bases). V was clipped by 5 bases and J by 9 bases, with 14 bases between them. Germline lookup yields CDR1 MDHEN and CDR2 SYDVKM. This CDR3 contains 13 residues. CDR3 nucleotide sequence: TGTGCCAGCAGTATGCCGGACAGCAGGCCCCAGCATTTT. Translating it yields CASSMPDSRPQHF.

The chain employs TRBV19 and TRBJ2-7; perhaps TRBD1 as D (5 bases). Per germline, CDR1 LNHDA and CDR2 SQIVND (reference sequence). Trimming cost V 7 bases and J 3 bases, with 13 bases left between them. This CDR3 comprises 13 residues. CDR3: CASTGPENYEQYF. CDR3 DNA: TGTGCCAGTACAGGGCCAGAGAACTACGAGCAGTACTTC.

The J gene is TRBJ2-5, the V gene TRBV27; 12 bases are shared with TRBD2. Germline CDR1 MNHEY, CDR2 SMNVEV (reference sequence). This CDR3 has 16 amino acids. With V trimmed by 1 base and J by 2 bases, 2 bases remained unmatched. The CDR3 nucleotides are TGTGCCAGCAGTTTATGGGGGACTAGCGGGCAAGAGACCCAGTACTTC. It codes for CASSLWGTSGQETQYF.

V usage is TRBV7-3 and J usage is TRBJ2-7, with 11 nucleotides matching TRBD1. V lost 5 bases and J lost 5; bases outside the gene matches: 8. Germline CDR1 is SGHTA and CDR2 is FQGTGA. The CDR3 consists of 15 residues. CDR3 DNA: TGTGCCAGCAGCCTCTCGGGACAGGGGGGGGACGAGCAGTACTTC. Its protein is CASSLSGQGGDEQYF.

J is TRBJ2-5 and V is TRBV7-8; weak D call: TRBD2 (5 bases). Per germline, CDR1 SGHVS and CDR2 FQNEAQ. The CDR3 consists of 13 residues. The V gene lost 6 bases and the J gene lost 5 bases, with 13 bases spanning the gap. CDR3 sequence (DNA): TGTGCCAGCAGAGGGCTAGCCGGGGAGACCCAGTACTTC. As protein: CASRGLAGETQYF.

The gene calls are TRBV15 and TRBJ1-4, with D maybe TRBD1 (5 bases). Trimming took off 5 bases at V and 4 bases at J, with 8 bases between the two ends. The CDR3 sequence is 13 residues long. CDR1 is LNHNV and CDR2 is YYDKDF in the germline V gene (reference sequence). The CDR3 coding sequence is TGTGCCACCAGCGGCAGGGTTAATGAAAAACTGTTTTTT. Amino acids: CATSGRVNEKLFF. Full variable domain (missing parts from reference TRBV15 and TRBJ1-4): DAMVIQNPRYQVTQFGKPVTLSCSQTLNHNVMYWYQQKSSQAPKLLFHYYDKDFNNEADTPDNFQSRRPNTSFCFLDIRSPGLGDTAMYLCATSGRVNEKLFFGSGTQLSVL.

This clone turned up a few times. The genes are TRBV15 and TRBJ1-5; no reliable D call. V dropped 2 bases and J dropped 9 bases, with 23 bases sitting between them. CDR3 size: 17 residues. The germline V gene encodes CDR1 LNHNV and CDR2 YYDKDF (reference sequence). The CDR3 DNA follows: TGTGCCACCAGCAGACCCTCGTCCGGAAAGACTACGTTGCCCCAGCATTTT. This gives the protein CATSRPSSGKTTLPQHF.

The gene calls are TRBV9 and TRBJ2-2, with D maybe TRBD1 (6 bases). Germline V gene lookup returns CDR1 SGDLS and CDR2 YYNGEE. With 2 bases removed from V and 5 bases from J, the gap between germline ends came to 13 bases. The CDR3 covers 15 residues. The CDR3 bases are TGTGCCAGCAGCGTTACAGGGTCGCTGACCGGGGAGCTGTTTTTT. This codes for CASSVTGSLTGELFF. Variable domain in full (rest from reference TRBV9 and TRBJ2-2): DSGVTQTPKHLITATGQRVTLRCSPRSGDLSVYWYQQSLDQGLQFLIQYYNGEERAKGNILERFSAQQFPDLHSELNLSSLELGDSALYFCASSVTGSLTGELFFGEGSRLTVL.

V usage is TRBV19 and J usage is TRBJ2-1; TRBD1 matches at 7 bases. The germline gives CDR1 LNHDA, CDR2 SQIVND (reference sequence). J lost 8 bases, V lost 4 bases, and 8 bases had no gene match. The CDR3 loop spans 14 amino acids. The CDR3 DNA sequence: TGTGCCAGTAGTAACAGGGGTGGTATGGATGAGCAGTTCTTC. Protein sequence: CASSNRGGMDEQFF.